The source of this T cell receptor (beta chain) is a study of blood T cells in healthy people across ages. Whole-study findings and limits: Whereas aged donors had fewer naive CD4+ cells, long-lived donors had more of them and higher diversity.

Through a sample-barcoded 5' primer and a J-beta primer mix, a second PCR was run for about 7 to 12 cycles. TCRdb used MiXCR to reprocess the 5' RACE reads, holding one entry per CDR3 protein. The data contain about 800,000 distinct CDR3 sequences, roughly 25% of them singletons. A note on this clonotype: Its antigen is not identified.

Trimming took off 3 bases at V and 0 bases at J, with 8 bases between the two ends. The germline V gene encodes CDR1 SQVTM and CDR2 ANQGSEA. The CDR3 consists of 13 residues. The sample was also reused in another study, on T cells of mothers and their children.

This receptor was identified in a boy between 5 and 17 years old in good health. V usage is TRBV29-1 and J usage is TRBJ1-2, with a tentative D call TRBD1 (6 bases). The sample taken for sequencing was blood. CDR3 coding DNA: TGCAGCGTTGAGACAGGCACTAACTATGGCTACACCTTC. It specifies CSVETGTNYGYTF.